This record covers a single T cell receptor (beta chain). TCRdb processed the RT-PCR reads anew with MiXCR; each CDR3 protein has one entry. The data contain approximately 720,000 distinct CDR3 sequences, 12% to 15% of them singletons. Germline loops: CDR1 SQVTM, CDR2 ANQGSEA. The CDR3 covers 10 residues. V was clipped by 5 bases and J by 9 bases; unmatched bases: 3. This chain links TRBV29-1 with TRBJ2-7; 8 bases line up with TRBD1. Sequenced: memory CD4+ T cells from blood. The TCR originated in a female donor in good health, serving as a healthy control. The CDR3 coding sequence is TGCAGCGTTTTCCAGGGGGCGCAGTACTTC. This gives the protein CSVFQGAQYF.